This T cell receptor (beta chain) stems from a study of T cells after posttransplantation cyclophosphamide. This table comes from immunoSEQ multiplex PCR, and its TCRdb copy is limited to in-frame clones, with some not included. The table has 15,000 to 20,000 clones, 70% to 80% seen once; the top ten hold roughly a quarter. The germline V gene has CDR1 SGDLS and CDR2 YYNGEE. The CDR3 totals 13 residues. With 4 bases removed from V and 4 bases from J, the gap between germline ends came to 11 bases. Busulfan-fludarabine conditioning, marrow transplant, and cyclophosphamide on days +3 and +4 were administered.

The V and J genes are TRBV9 and TRBJ2-5; D unresolved. This specimen was PBMCs, taken after an allogeneic stem cell transplant with post-transplant cyclophosphamide. This sequence originates from a male patient between 25 and 40 years old who received an allogeneic stem cell transplant from a related donor, was CMV-positive, and had acute GVHD only. Some T cells may have come from the graft donor. CDR3 nucleotides: TGTGCCAGCAGCAGAGCCCCGGTAGAGACCCAGTACTTC. It yields the protein CASSRAPVETQYF.